The clone carrying this T cell receptor (beta chain) was found once. Its target is unknown. The data were obtained in a study of cytomegalovirus exposure and HLA in healthy donors. Study-wide results and caveats: Productive rates of about 87% or about 30% were seen for most TCR beta V segments in an earlier analysis.

The study ran its PCR with 60 Vbeta and 13 Jbeta primers. Here immunoSEQ multiplex PCR was the method, and the copy in TCRdb shows in-frame clones only, minus some. This table has 150,000 to 200,000 clones, roughly 90% appearing once. The CDR3 totals 14 residues. V shed 2 bases, J shed 4 bases, and the junction held 0 bases outside the gene matches. Germline V CDR1 and CDR2: LGHNA, YSLEER. Source material: PBMCs. The rearrangement joins TRBV4-3 to TRBJ2-1; 9 bases fit TRBD2. The receptor comes from a girl less than two years old in good health and CMV-seronegative. CDR3 nucleotide sequence: TGCGCCAGCAGCCAACTAGCGGGATACAATGAGCAGTTCTTC. It encodes CASSQLAGYNEQFF.